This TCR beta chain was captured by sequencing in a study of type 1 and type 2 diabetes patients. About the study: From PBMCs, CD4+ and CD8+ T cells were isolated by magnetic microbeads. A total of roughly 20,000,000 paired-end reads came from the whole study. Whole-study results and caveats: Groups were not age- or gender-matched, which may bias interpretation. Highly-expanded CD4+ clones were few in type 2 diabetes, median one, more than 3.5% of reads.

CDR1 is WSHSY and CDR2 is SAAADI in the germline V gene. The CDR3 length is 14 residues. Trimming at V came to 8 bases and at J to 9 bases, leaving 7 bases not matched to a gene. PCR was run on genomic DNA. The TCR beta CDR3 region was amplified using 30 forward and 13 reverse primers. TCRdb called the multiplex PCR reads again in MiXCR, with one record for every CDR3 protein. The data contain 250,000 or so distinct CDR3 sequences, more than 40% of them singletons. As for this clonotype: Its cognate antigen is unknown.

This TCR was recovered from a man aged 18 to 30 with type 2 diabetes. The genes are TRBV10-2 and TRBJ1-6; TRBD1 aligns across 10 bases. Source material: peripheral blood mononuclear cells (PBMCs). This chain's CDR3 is CASREGTGVSPLHF. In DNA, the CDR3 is TGCGCCAGCCGCGAAGGGACAGGGGTTTCACCCCTCCACTTT.